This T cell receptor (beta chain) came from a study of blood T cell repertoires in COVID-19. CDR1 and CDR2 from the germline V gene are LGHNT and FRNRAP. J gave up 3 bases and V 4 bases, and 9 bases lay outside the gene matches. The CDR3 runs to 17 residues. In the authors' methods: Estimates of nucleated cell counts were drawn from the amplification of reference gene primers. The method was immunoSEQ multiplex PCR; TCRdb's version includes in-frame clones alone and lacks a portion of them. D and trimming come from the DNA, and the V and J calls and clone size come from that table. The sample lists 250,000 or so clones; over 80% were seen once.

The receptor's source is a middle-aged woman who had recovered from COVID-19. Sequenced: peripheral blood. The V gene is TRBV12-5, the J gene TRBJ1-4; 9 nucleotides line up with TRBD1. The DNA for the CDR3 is TGTGCTAGTGGTTCTAGGACAGGGGTTTGGGCTAATGAAAAACTGTTTTTT. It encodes CASGSRTGVWANEKLFF.